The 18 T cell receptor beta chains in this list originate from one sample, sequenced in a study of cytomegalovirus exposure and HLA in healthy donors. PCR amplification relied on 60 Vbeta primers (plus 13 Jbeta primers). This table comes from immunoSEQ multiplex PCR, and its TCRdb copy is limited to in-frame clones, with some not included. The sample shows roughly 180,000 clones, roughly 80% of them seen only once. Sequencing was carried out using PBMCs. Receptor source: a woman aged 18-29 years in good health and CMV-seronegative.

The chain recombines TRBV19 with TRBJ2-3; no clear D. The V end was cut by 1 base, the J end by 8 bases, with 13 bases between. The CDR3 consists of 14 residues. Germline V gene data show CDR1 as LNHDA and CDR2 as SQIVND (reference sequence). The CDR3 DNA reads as TGTGCCAGTAGTATAGCTACTCCCCATGGTACGCAGTATTTT. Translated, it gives CASSIATPHGTQYF.

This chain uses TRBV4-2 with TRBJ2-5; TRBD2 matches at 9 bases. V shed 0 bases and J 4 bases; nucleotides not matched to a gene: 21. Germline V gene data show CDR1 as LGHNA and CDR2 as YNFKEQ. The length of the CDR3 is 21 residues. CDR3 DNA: TGTGCCAGCAGCCAAGATGCCCGGGGGGTAGCGGGAGTGGGACAGAGAGAGACCCAGTACTTC. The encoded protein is CASSQDARGVAGVGQRETQYF.

CDR3 sequence (DNA): TGTGCCAGCAGCTTGTGTTTACAGGTGAGTAATAATTCACCCCTCCACTTT. It encodes CASSLCLQVSNNSPLHF. This rearrangement joins TRBV5-4 to TRBJ1-6, with TRBD1 as a possible D gene (5 bases). Germline assignment: CDR1 SGHNT and CDR2 YYREEE (reference sequence). The CDR3 extends over 17 amino acids. The V and J ends lost 1 base and 5 bases respectively, with 16 bases between them.

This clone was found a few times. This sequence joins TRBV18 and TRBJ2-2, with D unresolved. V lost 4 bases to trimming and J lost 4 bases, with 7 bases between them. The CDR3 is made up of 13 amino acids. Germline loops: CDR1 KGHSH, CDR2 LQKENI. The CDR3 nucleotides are TGTGCCAGCTCACACTCACCCACCGGGGAGCTGTTTTTT. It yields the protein CASSHSPTGELFF.

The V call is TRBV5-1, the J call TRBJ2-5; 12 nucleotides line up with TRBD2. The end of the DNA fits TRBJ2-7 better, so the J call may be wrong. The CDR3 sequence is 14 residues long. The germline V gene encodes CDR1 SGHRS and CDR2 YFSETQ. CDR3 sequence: CASRRLAGVYEQYF. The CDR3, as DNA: TGCGCCAGCAGACGACTAGCGGGAGTCTACGAGCAGTACTTC.

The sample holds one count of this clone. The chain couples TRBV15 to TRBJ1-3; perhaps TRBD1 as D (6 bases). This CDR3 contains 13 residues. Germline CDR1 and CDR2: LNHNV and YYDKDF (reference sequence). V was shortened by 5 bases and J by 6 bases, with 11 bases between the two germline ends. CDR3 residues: CATSDDRPNTIYF. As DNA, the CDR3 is TGTGCCACCAGCGACGACAGGCCAAACACCATATATTTT. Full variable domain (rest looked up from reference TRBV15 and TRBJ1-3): DAMVIQNPRYQVTQFGKPVTLSCSQTLNHNVMYWYQQKSSQAPKLLFHYYDKDFNNEADTPDNFQSRRPNTSFCFLDIRSPGLGDTAMYLCATSDDRPNTIYFGEGSWLTVV.

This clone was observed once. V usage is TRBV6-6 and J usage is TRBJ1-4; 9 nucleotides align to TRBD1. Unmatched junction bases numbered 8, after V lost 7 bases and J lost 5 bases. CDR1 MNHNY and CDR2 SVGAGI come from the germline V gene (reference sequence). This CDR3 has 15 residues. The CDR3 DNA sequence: TGTGCCAGCACCAAGGGACAGGGACGCAATGAAAAACTGTTTTTT. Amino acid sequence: CASTKGQGRNEKLFF.

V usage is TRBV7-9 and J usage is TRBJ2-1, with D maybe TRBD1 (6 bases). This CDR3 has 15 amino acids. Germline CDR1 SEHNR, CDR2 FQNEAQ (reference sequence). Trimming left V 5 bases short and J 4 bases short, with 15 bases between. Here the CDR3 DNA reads TGTGCCAGCAGCCCTGTGGAGGACAGATACAATGAGCAGTTCTTC. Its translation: CASSPVEDRYNEQFF.

The CDR3 bases are TGTGCCATCCCATGTGTTGAGGGAGTGGCCACCGGGGAGCTGTTTTTT. Amino acid sequence: CAIPCVEGVATGELFF. The chain carries TRBV6-7 and TRBJ2-2, with D maybe TRBD2 (5 bases). TRBV6-7 is recorded as an ORF, its role being uncertain. The CDR3 sequence is 16 residues long. Trimming removed 10 bases from V and 4 bases from J, with 22 bases in between.

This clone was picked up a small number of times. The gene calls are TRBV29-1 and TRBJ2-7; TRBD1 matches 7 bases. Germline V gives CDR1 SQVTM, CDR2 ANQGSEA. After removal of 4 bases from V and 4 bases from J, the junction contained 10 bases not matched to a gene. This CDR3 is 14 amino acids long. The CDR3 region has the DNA TGCAGCGTTGCGCCCAGGGGGTCACAGTACGAGCAGTACTTC. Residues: CSVAPRGSQYEQYF.

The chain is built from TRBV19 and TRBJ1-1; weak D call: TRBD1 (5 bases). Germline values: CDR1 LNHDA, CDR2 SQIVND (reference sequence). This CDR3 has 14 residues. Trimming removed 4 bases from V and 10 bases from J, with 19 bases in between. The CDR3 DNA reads TGTGCCAGTAGTAGGGCGGATTCGGACAAACCAGCTTTCTTT. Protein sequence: CASSRADSDKPAFF.

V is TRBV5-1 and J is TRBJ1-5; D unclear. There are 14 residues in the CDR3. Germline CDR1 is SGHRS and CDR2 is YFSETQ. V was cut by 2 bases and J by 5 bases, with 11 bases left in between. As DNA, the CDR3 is TGCGCCAGCAGCTTAGAGGCGGGATATCAGCCCCAGCATTTT. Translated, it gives CASSLEAGYQPQHF. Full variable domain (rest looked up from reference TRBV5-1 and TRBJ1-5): KAGVTQTPRYLIKTRGQQVTLSCSPISGHRSVSWYQQTPGQGLQFLFEYFSETQRNKGNFPGRFSGRQFSNSRSEMNVSTLELGDSALYLCASSLEAGYQPQHFGDGTRLSIL.

The CDR3 spells CASSSGLAGGLGANVLTF. CDR3 DNA: TGTGCCAGCAGTTCGGGACTAGCGGGAGGTCTGGGGGCCAACGTCCTGACTTTC. The chain couples TRBV28 to TRBJ2-6; 15 bases agree with TRBD2. In germline, CDR1 is MDHEN, CDR2 SYDVKM. The CDR3 runs 18 residues. Trimming removed 4 bases from V and 4 bases from J; junction bases left unmatched: 5.

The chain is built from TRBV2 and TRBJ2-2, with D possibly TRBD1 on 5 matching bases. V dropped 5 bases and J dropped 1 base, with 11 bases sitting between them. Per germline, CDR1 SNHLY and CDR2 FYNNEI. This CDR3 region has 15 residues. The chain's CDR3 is CASSKSTVNTGELFF. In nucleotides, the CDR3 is TGTGCCAGCAGTAAGTCGACAGTGAACACCGGGGAGCTGTTTTTT.

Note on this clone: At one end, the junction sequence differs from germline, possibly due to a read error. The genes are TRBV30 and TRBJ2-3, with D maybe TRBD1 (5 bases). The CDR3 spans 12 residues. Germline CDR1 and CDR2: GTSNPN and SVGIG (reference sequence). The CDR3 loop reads CAWIQGSDTQYF. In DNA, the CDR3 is TGTGCCTGGATCCAGGGATCAGATACTCAGTATTTT.

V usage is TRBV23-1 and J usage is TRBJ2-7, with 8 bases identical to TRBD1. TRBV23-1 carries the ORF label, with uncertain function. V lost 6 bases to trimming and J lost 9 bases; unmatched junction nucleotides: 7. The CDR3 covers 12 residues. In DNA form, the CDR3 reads TGCGCCAGCAGAGGACAGGGAATTAGGCAGTACTTC. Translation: CASRGQGIRQYF.

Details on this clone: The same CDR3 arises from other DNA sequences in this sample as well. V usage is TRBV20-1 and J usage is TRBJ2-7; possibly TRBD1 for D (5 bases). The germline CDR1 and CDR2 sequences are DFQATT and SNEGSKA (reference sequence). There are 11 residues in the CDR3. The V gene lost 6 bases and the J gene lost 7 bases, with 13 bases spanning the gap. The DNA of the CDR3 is TGCAGTGCCAGTCGAAAGGGGGAGCAGTACTTC. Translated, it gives CSASRKGEQYF.

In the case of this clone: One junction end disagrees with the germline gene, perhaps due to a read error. DNA for the CDR3: TGTGCCAGCAGTTTACCCGGACAGTATCAGCAAAATTTT. Translation: CASSLPGQYQQNF. The chain combines TRBV27 with TRBJ1-5; TRBD1 might be the D (6 bases). Germline V gene sequence: CDR1 MNHEY, CDR2 SMNVEV (reference sequence). The CDR3 is 13 residues long.